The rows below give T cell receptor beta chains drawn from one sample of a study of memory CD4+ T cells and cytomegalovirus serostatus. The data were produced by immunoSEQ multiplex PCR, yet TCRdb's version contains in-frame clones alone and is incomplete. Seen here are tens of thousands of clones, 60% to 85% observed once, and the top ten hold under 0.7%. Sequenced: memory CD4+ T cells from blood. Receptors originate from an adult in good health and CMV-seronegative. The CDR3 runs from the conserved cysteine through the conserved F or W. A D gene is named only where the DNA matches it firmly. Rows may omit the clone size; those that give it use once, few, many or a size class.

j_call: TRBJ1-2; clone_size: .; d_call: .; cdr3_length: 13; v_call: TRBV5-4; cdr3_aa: CASSFESVGGYTF; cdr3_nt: TGTGCCAGCAGCTTTGAATCTGTAGGAGGCTACACCTTC
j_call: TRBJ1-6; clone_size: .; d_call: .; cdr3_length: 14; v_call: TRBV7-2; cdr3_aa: CASSLGQTKSPLHF; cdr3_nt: TGTGCCAGCAGCCTAGGACAGACTAAGTCACCCCTCCACTTT
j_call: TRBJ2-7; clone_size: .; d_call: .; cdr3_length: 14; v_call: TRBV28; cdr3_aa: CASEPGTHTSEQYF; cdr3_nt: TGTGCCTCAGAACCGGGAACACATACCTCCGAGCAGTACTTC
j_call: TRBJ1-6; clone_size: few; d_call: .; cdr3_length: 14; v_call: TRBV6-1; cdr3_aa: CASSDSGDNSPLHF; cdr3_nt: TGTGCCAGCAGTGATTCAGGGGATAATTCACCCCTCCACTTT
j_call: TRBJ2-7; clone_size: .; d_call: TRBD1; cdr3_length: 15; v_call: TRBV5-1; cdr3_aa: CASSLVGTGGDEQYF; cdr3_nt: TGCGCCAGCAGCTTGGTGGGGACAGGGGGCGACGAGCAGTACTTC
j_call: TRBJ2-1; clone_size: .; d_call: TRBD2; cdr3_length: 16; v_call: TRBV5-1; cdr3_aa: CASSLSIGGDYNEQFF; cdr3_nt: TGCGCCAGCAGCTTGTCTATCGGGGGGGACTACAATGAGCAGTTCTTC
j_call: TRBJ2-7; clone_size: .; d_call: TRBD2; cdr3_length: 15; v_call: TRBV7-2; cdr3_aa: CASSLLTSASYEQYF; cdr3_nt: TGTGCCAGCAGCTTACTGACTAGCGCTTCCTACGAGCAGTACTTC
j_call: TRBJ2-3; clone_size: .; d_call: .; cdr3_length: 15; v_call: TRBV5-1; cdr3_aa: CASTAAGHHTDTQYF; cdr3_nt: TGCGCCAGCACCGCAGCGGGACACCACACAGATACGCAGTATTTT
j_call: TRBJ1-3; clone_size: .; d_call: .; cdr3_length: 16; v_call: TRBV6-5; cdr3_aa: CASSYKGTNSGNTIYF; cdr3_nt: TGTGCCAGCAGTTACAAGGGGACCAACTCTGGAAACACCATATATTTT
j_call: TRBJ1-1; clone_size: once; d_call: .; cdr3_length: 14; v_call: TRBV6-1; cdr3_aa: CASSESGVVTEAFF; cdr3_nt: TGTGCCAGCAGTGAATCTGGGGTGGTCACTGAAGCTTTCTTT
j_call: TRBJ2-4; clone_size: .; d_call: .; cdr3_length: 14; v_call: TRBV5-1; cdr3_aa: CASSLDRAKNIQYF; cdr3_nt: TGCGCCAGCAGCCTCGACAGGGCCAAAAACATTCAGTACTTC
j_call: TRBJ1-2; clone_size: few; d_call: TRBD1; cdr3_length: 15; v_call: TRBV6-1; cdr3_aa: CASSARVGQGVLHTF; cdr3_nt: TGTGCCAGCAGCGCTCGTGTGGGACAGGGGGTTCTGCACACCTTC
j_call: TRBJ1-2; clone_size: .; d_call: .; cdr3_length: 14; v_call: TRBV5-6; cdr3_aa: CASSLYTFAYGYTF; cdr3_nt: TGTGCCAGCAGCTTGTACACTTTCGCCTATGGCTACACCTTC
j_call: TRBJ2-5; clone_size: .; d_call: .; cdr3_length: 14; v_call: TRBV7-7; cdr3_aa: CASSFGTGGETQYF; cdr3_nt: TGTGCTAGCAGCTTCGGGACCGGAGGAGAGACCCAGTACTTC
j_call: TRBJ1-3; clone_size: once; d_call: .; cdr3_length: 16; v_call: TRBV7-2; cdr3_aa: CASSSPWTSSGNTIYF; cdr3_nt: TGTGCCAGCAGCTCACCTTGGACCAGCTCTGGAAACACCATATATTTT
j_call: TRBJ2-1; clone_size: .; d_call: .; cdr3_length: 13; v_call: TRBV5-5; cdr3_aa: CASSQGPYNEQFF; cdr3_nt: TGTGCCAGCAGCCAGGGTCCATACAATGAGCAGTTCTTC
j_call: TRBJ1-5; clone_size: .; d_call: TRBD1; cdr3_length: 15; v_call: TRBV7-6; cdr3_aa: CASSEQTGTDQPQHF; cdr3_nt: TGTGCCAGCAGCGAGCAGACAGGGACAGATCAGCCCCAGCATTTT
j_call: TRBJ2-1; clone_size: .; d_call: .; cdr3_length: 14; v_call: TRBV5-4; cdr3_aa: CASSLRSSYNEQFF; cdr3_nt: TGTGCCAGCAGCTTGCGGAGCTCCTACAATGAGCAGTTCTTC
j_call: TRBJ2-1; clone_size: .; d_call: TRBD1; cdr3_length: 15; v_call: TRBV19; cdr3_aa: CASRLDRASLGEQFF; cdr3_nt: TGTGCCAGTAGACTTGACAGGGCCAGCTTGGGGGAGCAGTTCTTC
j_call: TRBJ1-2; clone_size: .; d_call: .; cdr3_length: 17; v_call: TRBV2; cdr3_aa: CASSEEVAGRTRRGYTF; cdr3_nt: TGTGCCAGCAGTGAAGAGGTCGCGGGGCGGACACGTCGGGGCTACACCTTC
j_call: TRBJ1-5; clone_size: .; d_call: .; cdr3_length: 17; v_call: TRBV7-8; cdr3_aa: CASSFDPGPGGNQPQHF; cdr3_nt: TGTGCCAGCAGCTTTGACCCAGGGCCCGGGGGCAATCAGCCCCAGCATTTT
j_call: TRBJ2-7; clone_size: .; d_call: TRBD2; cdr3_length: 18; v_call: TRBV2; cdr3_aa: CASSQFGTSGGASNEQYF; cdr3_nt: TGTGCCAGCAGTCAATTCGGGACTAGCGGGGGGGCCTCCAACGAGCAGTACTTC
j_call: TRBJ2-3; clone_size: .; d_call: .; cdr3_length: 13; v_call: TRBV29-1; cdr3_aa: CSVDSLAGDTQYF; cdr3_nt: TGCAGCGTTGATTCCCTAGCTGGAGATACGCAGTATTTT
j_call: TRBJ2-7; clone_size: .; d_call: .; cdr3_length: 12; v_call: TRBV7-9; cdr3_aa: CASSLEVAEQYF; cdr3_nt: TGTGCCAGCAGCTTAGAGGTGGCCGAGCAGTACTTC
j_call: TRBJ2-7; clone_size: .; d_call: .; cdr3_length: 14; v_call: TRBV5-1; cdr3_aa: CASSLTSDTLEQYF; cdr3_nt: TGCGCCAGCAGCTTGACTAGTGACACCCTCGAGCAGTACTTC
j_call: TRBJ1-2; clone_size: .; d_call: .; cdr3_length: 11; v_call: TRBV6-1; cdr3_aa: CASSGGYGYTF; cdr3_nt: TGTGCCAGCAGTGGGGGCTATGGCTACACCTTC
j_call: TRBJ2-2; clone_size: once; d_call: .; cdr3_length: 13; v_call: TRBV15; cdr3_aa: CATSRGLAGELFF; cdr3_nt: TGTGCCACCAGCAGAGGTCTTGCCGGGGAGCTGTTTTTT
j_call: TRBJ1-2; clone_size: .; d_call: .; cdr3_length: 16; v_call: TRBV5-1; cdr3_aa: CASSSPNNRANYGYTF; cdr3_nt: TGCGCCAGCAGCTCGCCCAATAACAGGGCTAACTATGGCTACACCTTC
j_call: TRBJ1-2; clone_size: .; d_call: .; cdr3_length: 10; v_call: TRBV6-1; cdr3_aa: CASSVVGYTF; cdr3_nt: TGTGCCAGCAGTGTCGTAGGCTACACCTTC
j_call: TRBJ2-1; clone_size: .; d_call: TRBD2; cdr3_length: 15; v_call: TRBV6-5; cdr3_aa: CASSRAGEGYNEQFF; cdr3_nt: TGTGCCAGCAGCAGAGCGGGGGAGGGCTACAATGAGCAGTTCTTC
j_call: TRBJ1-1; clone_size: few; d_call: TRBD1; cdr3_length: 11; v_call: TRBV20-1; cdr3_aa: CSATRDSEAFF; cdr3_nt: TGCAGTGCAACCCGGGACAGTGAAGCTTTCTTT
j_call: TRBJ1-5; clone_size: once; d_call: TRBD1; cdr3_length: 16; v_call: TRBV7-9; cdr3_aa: CASSGGQGDSNQPQHF; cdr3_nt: TGTGCCAGCAGCGGAGGACAGGGGGATAGCAATCAGCCCCAGCATTTT
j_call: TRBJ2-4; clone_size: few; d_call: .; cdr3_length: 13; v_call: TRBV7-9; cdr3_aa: CASSPLRKNIQYF; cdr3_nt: TGTGCCAGCAGCCCCCTGCGGAAAAACATTCAGTACTTC
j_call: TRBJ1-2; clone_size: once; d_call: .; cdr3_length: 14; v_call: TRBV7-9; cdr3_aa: CASSWGGQSYGYTF; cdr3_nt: TGTGCCAGCAGCTGGGGCGGACAGTCCTATGGCTACACCTTC
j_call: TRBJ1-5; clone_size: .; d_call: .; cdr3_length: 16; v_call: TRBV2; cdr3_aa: CASSVSDDRRDQPQHF; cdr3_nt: TGTGCCAGCAGTGTAAGCGACGACAGGAGAGATCAGCCCCAGCATTTT
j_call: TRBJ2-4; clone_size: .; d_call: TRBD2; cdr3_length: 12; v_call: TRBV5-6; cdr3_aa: CASSIFTGREDF; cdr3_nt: TGTGCCAGCAGCATATTTACAGGGCGGGAGGACTTC
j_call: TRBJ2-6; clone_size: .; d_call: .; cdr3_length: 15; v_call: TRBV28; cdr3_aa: CASSSGTIGANVLTF; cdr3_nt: TGTGCCAGCAGTTCTGGGACCATTGGGGCCAACGTCCTGACTTTC
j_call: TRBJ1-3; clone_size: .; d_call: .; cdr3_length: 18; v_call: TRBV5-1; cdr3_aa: CASSLWAGVVTAGNTIYF; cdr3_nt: TGCGCCAGCAGCTTGTGGGCAGGGGTTGTAACGGCTGGAAACACCATATATTTT
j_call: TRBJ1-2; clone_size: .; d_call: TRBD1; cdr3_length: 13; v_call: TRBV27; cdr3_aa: CASRTGQGNGYTF; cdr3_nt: TGTGCCAGCAGGACTGGACAGGGTAATGGCTACACCTTC
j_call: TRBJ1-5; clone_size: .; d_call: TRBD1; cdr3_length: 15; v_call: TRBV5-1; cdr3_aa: CASSLGDSRNQPQHF; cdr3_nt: TGCGCCAGCAGCTTGGGGGACAGCCGTAATCAGCCCCAGCATTTT
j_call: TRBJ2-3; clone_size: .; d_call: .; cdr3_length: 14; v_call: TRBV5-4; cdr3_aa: CASSLPFTTDTQYF; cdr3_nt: TGTGCCAGCAGCTTGCCTTTTACCACAGATACGCAGTATTTT
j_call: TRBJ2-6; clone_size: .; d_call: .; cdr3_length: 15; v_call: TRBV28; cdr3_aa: CASSFRGVGANVLTF; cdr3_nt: TGTGCCAGCAGTTTTAGGGGGGTTGGGGCCAACGTCCTGACTTTC
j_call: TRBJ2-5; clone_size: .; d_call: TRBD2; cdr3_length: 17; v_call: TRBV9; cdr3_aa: CASSVGASGGVQETQYF; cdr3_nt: TGTGCCAGCAGCGTAGGGGCTAGCGGGGGGGTTCAAGAGACCCAGTACTTC
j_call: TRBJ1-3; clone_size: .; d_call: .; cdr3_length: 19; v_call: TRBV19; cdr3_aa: CASSQDRVLKSVSGNTIYF; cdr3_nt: TGTGCCAGTAGCCAAGACAGAGTTCTCAAAAGCGTCTCTGGAAACACCATATATTTT
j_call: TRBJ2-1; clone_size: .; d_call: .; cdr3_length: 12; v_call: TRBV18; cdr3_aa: CASSPEDYEQFF; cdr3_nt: TGTGCCAGCTCACCGGAGGACTATGAGCAGTTCTTC
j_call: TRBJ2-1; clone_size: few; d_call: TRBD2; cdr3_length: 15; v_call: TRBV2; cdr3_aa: CASQGAGLDNNEQFF; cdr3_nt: TGTGCCAGCCAAGGAGCCGGACTAGATAACAATGAGCAGTTCTTC
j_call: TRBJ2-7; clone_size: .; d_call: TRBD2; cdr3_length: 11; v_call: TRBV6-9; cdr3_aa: CASSWGGEQYF; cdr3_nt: TGTGCCAGCAGCTGGGGGGGTGAGCAGTACTTC
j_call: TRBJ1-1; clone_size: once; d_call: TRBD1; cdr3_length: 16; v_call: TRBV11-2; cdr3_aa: CASSALVGTGNSEAFF; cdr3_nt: TGTGCCAGCAGCGCCCTAGTGGGGACAGGGAATTCTGAAGCTTTCTTT